This T cell receptor beta chain emerged from a study of cytomegalovirus exposure and HLA in healthy donors. Trimming pared 3 bases from V and 7 bases from J, leaving 10 bases between. This CDR3 has 14 amino acids. CDR1 and CDR2 from the germline V gene are MNHNS and SASEGT. Vbeta (60) and Jbeta (13) primers were used in the PCR. Clones were read by immunoSEQ multiplex PCR, and TCRdb kept only the in-frame ones, dropping some. The table has around 200,000 clones, around three quarters seen once. The V call is TRBV6-1, the J call TRBJ1-6, with a tentative D call TRBD1 (6 bases). The receptor's source is a boy aged 5 to 17 in good health and CMV-seronegative. Sequencing was carried out using PBMCs. CDR3 bases: TGTGCCAGCAGTGATCGACAGGAGAATTCACCCCTCCACTTT. Translating gives CASSDRQENSPLHF.